This is a list of T cell receptor beta chains from one sample in a study of shared clonotypes between healthy human individuals. The data were produced by immunoSEQ multiplex PCR, yet TCRdb's version contains in-frame clones alone and is incomplete. The data hold around 990,000 clones, with about 72% observed a single time. Material: memory CD4+ T cells from PBMCs. The receptors were sampled from a man younger than 35 in good health. Some clones in this sample may be carry-over from other donors' samples. Each CDR3 is given with its conserved first and last residue. Fields, in order: clone size, D gene, V gene, J gene, CDR3 DNA, CDR3 protein. The D gene is left open where the match is weak. Rows may omit the clone size; those that give it use once, few, many or a size class.

-,-,TRBV4-1,TRBJ2-7,TGCGCCAGCAGCCCCCAAACAGTCAGGGGGCGACTTGAGCGGGAGTCAGACGAGCAGTACTTC,CASSPQTVRGRLERESDEQYF
-,-,TRBV14,TRBJ2-1,TGTGCCAGCAGCCAAGATCACGGACAGCTCTACAATGAGCAGTTCTTC,CASSQDHGQLYNEQFF
-,-,TRBV5-1,TRBJ2-1,TGCGCCAGCAGCTCGACGTTCCGGACGGCCTACAATGAGCAGTTCTTC,CASSSTFRTAYNEQFF
-,-,TRBV5-4,TRBJ2-3,TGTGCCAGCAGCTTATCAGCGATAACAGATACGCAGTATTTT,CASSLSAITDTQYF
-,TRBD1,TRBV7-9,TRBJ1-5,TGTGCCAGCAGCTCCGGACAGGGGCCCAATCAGCCCCAGCATTTT,CASSSGQGPNQPQHF
many,-,TRBV5-4,TRBJ1-2,TGTGCCAGCAGGTCACAGGATGACTATGGCTACACCTTC,CASRSQDDYGYTF
-,-,TRBV7-9,TRBJ1-1,TGTGCCAGCAGCTTGGGAAGGGGAAGGAACACTGAAGCTTTCTTT,CASSLGRGRNTEAFF
-,TRBD1,TRBV19,TRBJ1-2,TGTGCCAGTAGTGTGGGACAGGCACACTATGGCTACACCTTC,CASSVGQAHYGYTF
few,-,TRBV5-6,TRBJ1-1,TGTGCCAGCAGCTTGGACACTGAAGCTTTCTTT,CASSLDTEAFF
-,-,TRBV30,TRBJ1-1,TGTGCCTGGAAATCAGCGTGGATGAACACTGAAGCTTTCTTT,CAWKSAWMNTEAFF
many,-,TRBV7-2,TRBJ2-3,TGTGCCAGCAGCTTAGCGGAGTTGGGCCTAGGAGCTACGCAGTATTTT,CASSLAELGLGATQYF
-,TRBD2,TRBV6-4,TRBJ2-1,TGTGCCAGCAGTGTTATAGCGGGAGGCTACAATGAGCAGTTCTTC,CASSVIAGGYNEQFF
-,-,TRBV27,TRBJ1-5,TGTGCCAGCAGTTTACGGCAGGGAGGCAATCAGCCCCAGCATTTT,CASSLRQGGNQPQHF
-,-,TRBV5-5,TRBJ2-5,TGTGCCAGCAGCACGGGACGGGGCGAGACCCAGTACTTC,CASSTGRGETQYF
-,-,TRBV11-2,TRBJ2-2,TGTGCCAGCAGCGGGGGGCCCGGGGAGCTGTTTTTT,CASSGGPGELFF
-,TRBD1,TRBV9,TRBJ2-5,TGTGCCAGCAGCGTAGGGACAGGGCAAGAGACCCAGTACTTC,CASSVGTGQETQYF
-,-,TRBV6-4,TRBJ2-1,TGTGCCAGTGCTTTGGAGGACTCCTACAATGAGCAGTTCTTC,CASALEDSYNEQFF
-,-,TRBV7-6,TRBJ1-4,TGTGCCAGCAGCTGGGACCCGAAGGGAGGTGAAAAACTGTTTTTT,CASSWDPKGGEKLFF
-,-,TRBV5-6,TRBJ2-5,TGTGCCAGCAGCTTGAGAGCAGGCAATGTGGAGACCCAGTACTTC,CASSLRAGNVETQYF
-,TRBD1,TRBV11-2,TRBJ2-2,TGTGCCAAAGCGCTCCAGGGGGACACCGGGGAGCTGTTTTTT,CAKALQGDTGELFF
once,TRBD2,TRBV6-6,TRBJ2-7,TGTGCCAGCACCTTGACTAGCGGGAGCTCCTACGAGCAGTACTTC,CASTLTSGSSYEQYF
-,-,TRBV25-1,TRBJ1-4,TGTGCCAGCACCCGACCCGGAGGCAAACTGTTTTTT,CASTRPGGKLFF